This is a list of T cell receptor beta chains from one sample in a study of shared clonotypes between healthy human individuals. The data were produced by immunoSEQ multiplex PCR, yet TCRdb's version contains in-frame clones alone and is incomplete. The sample consists of roughly 530,000 clones, 95% to 97% of them appearing once. Sequencing used naive CD4+ T cells sorted from blood. The receptor set was obtained from a woman aged 25 to 39 in good health. Both conserved end residues are part of each CDR3. Each record gives: V gene, D gene, clone size, J gene, CDR3 DNA, CDR3 protein. D genes are given only for firm matches. Clone size appears in some rows only: once, few, many, or a class for an expanded clone.

v_gene: TRBV5-1
d_gene: .
abundance: .
j_gene: TRBJ2-5
CDR3nt: TGCGCCAGCAGCCTGGGACCCCCCGGGGGGACCCAGTACTTC
CDR3aa: CASSLGPPGGTQYF

v_gene: TRBV5-1
d_gene: TRBD2
abundance: .
j_gene: TRBJ2-3
CDR3nt: TGCGCCAGCAGCAGAGGGACTAGCGCGTCCGGAGATACGCAGTATTTT
CDR3aa: CASSRGTSASGDTQYF

v_gene: TRBV18
d_gene: .
abundance: once
j_gene: TRBJ2-5
CDR3nt: TGTGCCAGCTCCACCGGGATGGAGACACAAGAGACCCAGTACTTC
CDR3aa: CASSTGMETQETQYF

v_gene: TRBV19
d_gene: .
abundance: .
j_gene: TRBJ1-3
CDR3nt: TGTGCCAGTAGTCCCATCGAGAGCTCTGGAAACACCATATATTTT
CDR3aa: CASSPIESSGNTIYF

v_gene: TRBV4-1
d_gene: .
abundance: .
j_gene: TRBJ2-5
CDR3nt: TGCGCCAGCAGTGAAGGACTACGGGGCGGTCTTGAGACCCAGTACTTC
CDR3aa: CASSEGLRGGLETQYF

v_gene: TRBV5-4
d_gene: .
abundance: .
j_gene: TRBJ2-1
CDR3nt: TGTGCCAGCAGCGCCCGACTAGTCAGCTCCTACAATGAGCAGTTCTTC
CDR3aa: CASSARLVSSYNEQFF

v_gene: TRBV27
d_gene: TRBD1
abundance: few
j_gene: TRBJ2-7
CDR3nt: TGTGCCAGCAGTCTCGTCCGGGACAGGGCCCACGAGCAGTACTTC
CDR3aa: CASSLVRDRAHEQYF

v_gene: TRBV29-1
d_gene: .
abundance: .
j_gene: TRBJ2-4
CDR3nt: TGCAGCGTTGACGGTCAGGACCTAGCCAAAAACATTCAGTACTTC
CDR3aa: CSVDGQDLAKNIQYF

v_gene: TRBV10-1
d_gene: .
abundance: .
j_gene: TRBJ2-6
CDR3nt: TGCGCCAGCAGTGGTTCGGGGCATGGGGCCAACGTCCTGACTTTC
CDR3aa: CASSGSGHGANVLTF

v_gene: TRBV5-1
d_gene: .
abundance: once
j_gene: TRBJ1-5
CDR3nt: TGCGCCAGCAGCTTGCAGGGAAATCAGCCCCAGCATTTT
CDR3aa: CASSLQGNQPQHF

v_gene: TRBV19
d_gene: .
abundance: .
j_gene: TRBJ2-5
CDR3nt: TGTGCCAGTAGTCGTCCACAACAAGAGACCCAGTACTTC
CDR3aa: CASSRPQQETQYF

v_gene: TRBV5-6
d_gene: .
abundance: .
j_gene: TRBJ2-7
CDR3nt: TGTGCCAGCAGCTTGCTCGACAGCTACGAGCAGTACTTC
CDR3aa: CASSLLDSYEQYF

v_gene: TRBV2
d_gene: .
abundance: .
j_gene: TRBJ1-1
CDR3nt: TGTGCCAGCAGTGCACAATTTTCTGAAGCTTTCTTT
CDR3aa: CASSAQFSEAFF

v_gene: TRBV27
d_gene: .
abundance: .
j_gene: TRBJ1-2
CDR3nt: TGTGCCAGCAGTTTATCCCCCTTTGGAGGCTACACCTTC
CDR3aa: CASSLSPFGGYTF

v_gene: TRBV7-2
d_gene: TRBD2
abundance: .
j_gene: TRBJ2-3
CDR3nt: TGTGCCAGCAGCTTAGCGGGAGGGCCCTACACAGATACGCAGTATTTT
CDR3aa: CASSLAGGPYTDTQYF

v_gene: TRBV28
d_gene: TRBD2
abundance: .
j_gene: TRBJ2-7
CDR3nt: TGTGCCAGCAGAGACCACCTAGCGGGAGTGTTTGAGCAGTACTTC
CDR3aa: CASRDHLAGVFEQYF

v_gene: TRBV6-5
d_gene: .
abundance: .
j_gene: TRBJ2-1
CDR3nt: TGTGCCAGCAGTTACCGTTGGGAAGGGGATGAGCAGTTCTTC
CDR3aa: CASSYRWEGDEQFF

v_gene: TRBV7-2
d_gene: .
abundance: .
j_gene: TRBJ2-7
CDR3nt: TGTGCCAGCAGCTTAGGGTTGGGTAGCCCCTACGAGCAGTACTTC
CDR3aa: CASSLGLGSPYEQYF